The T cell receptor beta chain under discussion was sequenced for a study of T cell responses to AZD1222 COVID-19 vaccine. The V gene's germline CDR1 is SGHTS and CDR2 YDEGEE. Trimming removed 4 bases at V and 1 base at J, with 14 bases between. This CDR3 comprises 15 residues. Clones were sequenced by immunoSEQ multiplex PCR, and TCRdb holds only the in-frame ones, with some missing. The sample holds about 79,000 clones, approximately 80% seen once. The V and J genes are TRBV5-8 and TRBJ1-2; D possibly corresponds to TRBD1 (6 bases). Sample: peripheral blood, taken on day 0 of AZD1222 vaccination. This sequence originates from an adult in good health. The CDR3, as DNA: TGTGCCAGCAGCAGAGGGGGGTCTCTTAACTATGGCTACACCTTC. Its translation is CASSRGGSLNYGYTF.